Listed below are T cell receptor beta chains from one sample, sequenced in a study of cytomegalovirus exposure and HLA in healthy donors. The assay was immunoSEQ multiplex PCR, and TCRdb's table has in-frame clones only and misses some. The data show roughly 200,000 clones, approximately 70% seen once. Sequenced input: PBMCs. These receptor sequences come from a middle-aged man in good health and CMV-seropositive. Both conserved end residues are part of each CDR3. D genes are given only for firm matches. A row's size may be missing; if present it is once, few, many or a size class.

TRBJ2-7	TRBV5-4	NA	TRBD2	CASSFGSGGSSYEQYF	TGTGCCAGCAGCTTTGGTAGCGGGGGGAGCTCCTACGAGCAGTACTTC
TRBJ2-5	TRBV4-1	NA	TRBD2	CASSQLRQGLAGGLGETQYF	TGCGCCAGCAGCCAGCTCCGACAGGGACTAGCGGGGGGGTTAGGTGAGACCCAGTACTTC
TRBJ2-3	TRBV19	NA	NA	CASRSTGGTDTQYF	TGTGCCAGCCGTTCGACCGGAGGAACAGATACGCAGTATTTT
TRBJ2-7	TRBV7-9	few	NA	CASSLPDYSYEQYF	TGTGCCAGCAGCCTGCCCGACTACTCCTACGAGCAGTACTTC
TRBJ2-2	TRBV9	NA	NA	CASSVTNRGGSGELFF	TGTGCCAGCAGCGTAACGAACAGGGGGGGGTCCGGGGAGCTGTTTTTT
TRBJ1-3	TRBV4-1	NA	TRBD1	CASSQGGTVGNTIYF	TGCGCCAGCAGCCAAGGCGGGACAGTTGGAAACACCATATATTTT
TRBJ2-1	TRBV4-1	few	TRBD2	CASSQAFVSGGSYNEQFF	TGCGCCAGCAGCCAAGCCTTTGTTAGCGGGGGTTCCTACAATGAGCAGTTCTTC
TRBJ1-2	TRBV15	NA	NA	CATSRDRGGITDYGYTF	TGTGCCACCAGCAGAGATAGGGGGGGTATCACGGACTATGGCTACACCTTC
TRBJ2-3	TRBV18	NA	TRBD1	CASSPRQGAADTQYF	TGTGCCAGCTCACCCAGACAGGGGGCGGCAGATACGCAGTATTTT
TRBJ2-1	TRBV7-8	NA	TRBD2	CASSLEAGSNNEQFF	TGTGCCAGCAGCTTAGAAGCGGGGTCGAACAATGAGCAGTTCTTC
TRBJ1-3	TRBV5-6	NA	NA	CASSHDGEAAGNTIYF	TGTGCCAGCAGCCACGACGGGGAGGCAGCTGGAAACACCATATATTTT
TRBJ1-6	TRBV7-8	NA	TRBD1	CASSLEHRGNSPLHF	TGTGCCAGCAGCTTAGAGCACAGGGGTAATTCACCCCTCCACTTT
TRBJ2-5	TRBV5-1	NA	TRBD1	CASGRDREETQYF	TGCGCCAGCGGAAGGGACAGGGAAGAGACCCAGTACTTC
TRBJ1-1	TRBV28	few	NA	CASSSHPGAPSEAFF	TGTGCCAGCAGTTCGCACCCGGGTGCCCCCTCCGAAGCTTTCTTT
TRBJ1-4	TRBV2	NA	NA	CASSEALSGNEKLFF	TGTGCCAGCAGTGAAGCGCTTTCGGGTAATGAAAAACTGTTTTTT
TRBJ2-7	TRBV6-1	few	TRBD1	CASIRGTGGGQYF	TGTGCCTCCATCCGAGGGACAGGGGGCGGGCAGTACTTC